Sequencing of this T cell receptor beta chain was carried out in a study of blood T cell repertoires in COVID-19. Study background: The analysed material was cDNA or gDNA that came from T cells, B-cell-depleted T cells, or PBMCs.

Germline CDR1 reads LGHDT; CDR2 reads YNNKEL (reference sequence). Trimming took 1 base from V and 4 from J, leaving 10 bases between them. CDR3 length equals 14 residues. The protocol was immunoSEQ multiplex PCR, while the TCRdb copy is restricted to in-frame clones and leaves out a portion. The table has roughly 200,000 clones, about 76% seen once. The source material was peripheral blood. This sequence was found in a woman aged 45-60 years with active or convalescent COVID-19. The chain uses TRBV3-1 (or the pseudogene TRBV3-2) and TRBJ1-2; D may be TRBD1 (5 bases). Here the CDR3 reads CASSQVDKGYGYTF. The CDR3 coding sequence is TGTGCCAGCAGCCAAGTGGACAAAGGCTATGGCTACACCTTC.